The clone carrying this T cell receptor beta chain has only a few counts. Its target is unknown. These data come from a study of cytomegalovirus exposure and HLA in healthy donors. The study's findings and limits: One later analysis reportedly identified an Asian-associated ancestry cluster that showed fewer N-insertions than the roughly 600-donor mean. In a later analysis, across HLA loci, associated TCR counts were highest for DRB1, lowest for HLA-C.

Germline CDR1 SEHNR, CDR2 FQNEAQ (reference sequence). After removal of 2 bases from V and 4 bases from J, the junction contained 1 base not matched to a gene. The CDR3 runs to 14 residues. PCR employed 60 Vbeta and 13 Jbeta primers. Data came from immunoSEQ multiplex PCR; TCRdb stores just in-frame clones and leaves some out. The table lists under 150,000 clones, 70% to 85% of them singletons. The sample consisted of PBMCs. This chain uses TRBV7-9 with TRBJ2-1; 8 nucleotides agree with TRBD2. This sequence originates from a middle-aged man in good health and CMV-seronegative. CDR3 in DNA: TGTGCCAGCAGCTTACCGGGAGGGTACAATGAGCAGTTCTTC. Its protein product is CASSLPGGYNEQFF.